These 26 T cell receptor beta chains came from one sample sequenced in a study of blood T cell repertoires in COVID-19. Clones were read by immunoSEQ multiplex PCR, and TCRdb kept only the in-frame ones, dropping some. The table lists 200,000 to 250,000 clones, 80% of them singletons, with 5.5% in the top ten. The sequenced sample consisted of peripheral blood. These receptors all come from a woman between 65 and 79 years old with acute or convalescent COVID-19.

This clone was detected a few times. The chain joins TRBV19 to TRBJ1-2, with TRBD1 as a possible D gene (6 bases). This CDR3 is 16 amino acids long. V was cut by 4 bases and J by 4 bases, with 19 bases left in between. Per the germline V gene, CDR1 is LNHDA and CDR2 is SQIVND (reference sequence). DNA for the CDR3: TGTGCCAGTAGTACAGCCTTACGACAGGATTCCTATGGCTACACCTTC. It is translated as CASSTALRQDSYGYTF.

V usage is TRBV6-5 and J usage is TRBJ2-1; D remains ambiguous. This CDR3 comprises 15 residues. Trimming shortened V by 2 bases and J by 0 bases, and 8 bases separated the two germline ends. Germline lookup yields CDR1 MNHEY and CDR2 SVGAGI. The CDR3 sequence: CASSYDSNSYNEQFF. The CDR3 DNA follows: TGTGCCAGCAGTTACGACTCCAACTCCTACAATGAGCAGTTCTTC.

J is TRBJ2-2 and V is TRBV3-1 (or the pseudogene TRBV3-2), with TRBD2 matching 13 bases. Germline V gene data show CDR1 as LGHDT and CDR2 as YNNKEL (reference sequence). The CDR3 has 21 residues. After removal of 2 bases from V and 0 bases from J, the junction contained 12 bases not matched to a gene. CDR3 sequence: CASSQFGGRLAGGTNTGELFF. Here the CDR3 DNA reads TGTGCCAGCAGCCAATTCGGAGGGAGACTAGCGGGAGGCACGAACACCGGGGAGCTGTTTTTT.

This chain connects TRBV5-1 to TRBJ1-4; D might be TRBD1 (5 bases). Trimming shortened V by 0 bases and J by 6 bases, and 9 bases separated the two germline ends. CDR3 length equals 14 residues. Germline V lookup: CDR1 SGHRS, CDR2 YFSETQ. CDR3 loop: CASSLGQGDEKLFF. The CDR3 DNA reads as TGCGCCAGCAGCTTGGGTCAGGGCGATGAAAAACTGTTTTTT.

The chain carries TRBV24-1 and TRBJ2-2, with 7 bases that match TRBD1. The trim removed 6 bases at V and 2 bases at J, leaving 11 bases unmatched. From germline, CDR1 is KGHDR and CDR2 SFDVKD. The CDR3 contains 17 residues. CDR3 in amino acids: CATSPSGRQGNTGELFF. CDR3 in DNA: TGTGCCACCAGTCCATCCGGTCGACAGGGAAACACCGGGGAGCTGTTTTTT.

The chain uses TRBV19 and TRBJ2-3; D is possibly TRBD2 (5 bases). V was shortened by 0 bases and J by 4 bases, with 8 bases between the two germline ends. This CDR3 has 14 amino acids. Germline loops: CDR1 LNHDA, CDR2 SQIVND (reference sequence). The CDR3 region is CASSIDLGADTQYF. In DNA form, the CDR3 reads TGTGCCAGTAGTATAGATCTCGGGGCAGATACGCAGTATTTT.

V usage is TRBV3-1 (or the pseudogene TRBV3-2) and J usage is TRBJ2-7; 7 bases are shared with TRBD2. Germline V gene data show CDR1 as LGHDT and CDR2 as YNNKEL (reference sequence). Trimming removed 3 bases from V and 5 bases from J; junction bases left unmatched: 10. The CDR3 consists of 15 residues. CDR3 coding DNA: TGTGCCAGCAGCCAGTGGGAGGGGTTGAGAAACGAGCAGTACTTC. It specifies CASSQWEGLRNEQYF.

This clone was picked up one time. This chain connects TRBV3-1 (or the pseudogene TRBV3-2) to TRBJ2-7; tentatively, D is TRBD2 (5 bases). V lost 3 bases and J 0 bases, leaving 33 bases between the germline ends. Germline V CDR1 and CDR2: LGHDT, YNNKEL (reference sequence). The CDR3 loop spans 22 amino acids. The chain's CDR3 is CASSHGRAFLAEGKPDSYEQYF. The CDR3 nucleotides are TGTGCCAGCAGCCACGGGCGGGCTTTCCTGGCAGAGGGTAAACCAGACTCCTACGAGCAGTACTTC.

The V call is TRBV6-5, the J call TRBJ1-5; TRBD1 agrees at 10 bases. Trimming at V came to 4 bases and at J to 6 bases, leaving 3 bases not matched to a gene. The germline gives CDR1 MNHEY, CDR2 SVGAGI. CDR3 length: 14 residues. CDR3 amino acids: CASSWDRGGQPQHF. CDR3 in DNA: TGTGCCAGCAGTTGGGACAGGGGTGGTCAGCCCCAGCATTTT.

This clone is a singleton in its sample. The rearrangement uses TRBV19 and TRBJ1-5; TRBD1 is a possible D gene (6 bases). From germline, CDR1 is LNHDA and CDR2 SQIVND (reference sequence). Trimming pared 1 base from V and 5 bases from J, leaving 12 bases between. The length of the CDR3 is 15 residues. CDR3 sequence: CASSIGRGGYQPQHF. The DNA for the CDR3 is TGTGCCAGTAGTATAGGCAGGGGTGGCTATCAGCCCCAGCATTTT.

This clone was detected once. V usage is TRBV19 and J usage is TRBJ1-3, with D hard to call. Trimming cost V 4 bases and J 0 bases, with 10 bases left between them. CDR1 LNHDA and CDR2 SQIVND come from the germline V gene (reference sequence). This CDR3 contains 15 residues. The DNA of the CDR3 is TGTGCCAGTAGTACCTCAGCGAACTCTGGAAACACCATATATTTT. Its translation: CASSTSANSGNTIYF.

CDR3 bases: TGCAGCGTTGTATGGGCCTTCACAGATACGCAGTATTTT. As protein: CSVVWAFTDTQYF. J is TRBJ2-3 and V is TRBV29-1; no definite D call. The CDR3 sequence is 13 residues long. V was trimmed by 4 bases and J by 2 bases, leaving 10 bases between them. Looked up from germline, CDR1 is SQVTM and CDR2 is ANQGSEA.

The chain combines TRBV19 with TRBJ2-3; 13 bases fit TRBD2. The V gene end was trimmed by 5 bases and the J gene end by 3 bases; junction bases not matched to a gene: 20. The CDR3 is made up of 21 amino acids. Per the germline V gene, CDR1 is LNHDA and CDR2 is SQIVND (reference sequence). In nucleotides, the CDR3 is TGTGCCAGTAGTCCGGCGGGACTAGCGGGATATATTCCCCCGGAAACAGATACGCAGTATTTT. Translated: CASSPAGLAGYIPPETDTQYF.

The rearrangement joins TRBV28 to TRBJ2-1; 8 positions match TRBD2. V shed 6 bases and J 9 bases; nucleotides not matched to a gene: 13. Germline lookup yields CDR1 MDHEN and CDR2 SYDVKM. This CDR3 is 15 amino acids long. The CDR3 reads CASSPPGRAVGEQFF. The CDR3 DNA follows: TGTGCCAGCAGCCCCCCCGGGAGGGCCGTGGGTGAGCAGTTCTTC.

This rearrangement joins TRBV20-1 to TRBJ2-3; TRBD2 matches at 12 bases. The V gene's germline CDR1 is DFQATT and CDR2 SNEGSKA (reference sequence). The CDR3 consists of 17 residues. V shed 5 bases and J 2 bases; nucleotides not matched to a gene: 11. The CDR3 region has the DNA TGCAGTGCTCGTGGACTAGCGGGGTGGGGGAACACAGATACGCAGTATTTT. Its translation: CSARGLAGWGNTDTQYF.

The rearrangement links TRBV28 to TRBJ2-7; TRBD2 agrees at 12 bases. This CDR3 contains 16 residues. Germline CDR1 is MDHEN and CDR2 is SYDVKM. V lost 7 bases and J lost 2; bases outside the gene matches: 9. DNA for the CDR3: TGTGCCAGCATGGACCCTACTAGCGGGAGGCCCTACGAGCAGTACTTC. As protein: CASMDPTSGRPYEQYF.

This clone was recorded only once. The chain uses TRBV6-1 and TRBJ1-2; weak D call: TRBD1 (6 bases). The CDR3 loop spans 16 amino acids. Trimming shortened V by 3 bases and J by 8 bases, and 22 bases separated the two germline ends. Germline V CDR1 and CDR2: MNHNS, SASEGT. The CDR3 DNA reads as TGTGCCAGCAGTGAGCGGGGGGCAGGGGCAAAAGGAGGCTACACCTTC. The encoded protein is CASSERGAGAKGGYTF.

This clone was seen only once. This chain connects TRBV7-8 to TRBJ1-4; 7 nucleotides align to TRBD1. V gave up 4 bases and J gave up 3 bases; unmatched junction bases: 2. Germline CDR1 is SGHVS and CDR2 is FQNEAQ. This CDR3 has 14 amino acids. This CDR3 reads CASSWGTANEKLFF. The CDR3 DNA follows: TGTGCCAGCAGCTGGGGGACAGCTAATGAAAAACTGTTTTTT.

In DNA form, the CDR3 reads TGTGCCAGCAGCTTAGGGGGGACTCTTGATACGCAGTATTTT. This gives the protein CASSLGGTLDTQYF. V and J are TRBV11-3 and TRBJ2-3; D possibly corresponds to TRBD2 (6 bases). The germline V and J ends were trimmed by 1 base and 6 bases, with 11 bases remaining between them. This CDR3 is built from 14 residues. Germline CDR1 is SGHNT and CDR2 is YENEEA.

The chain uses TRBV7-2 and TRBJ2-1; 9 bases fit TRBD2. V lost 5 bases to trimming and J lost 9 bases; unmatched junction nucleotides: 11. The CDR3 is 15 residues long. Per germline, CDR1 SGHTA and CDR2 FQGNSA. The CDR3 here is CASSRSGTSTSEQFF. The CDR3 DNA sequence: TGTGCCAGCAGCCGGTCCGGGACTAGCACGAGTGAGCAGTTCTTC.

This chain links TRBV1 with TRBJ1-3; the listed D gene, TRBD1, was not tested against the DNA. TRBV1 is recorded as a pseudogene. The CDR3 covers 14 residues. The DNA of the CDR3 is TGCACCAGCAGCCAACAGGGGGCGTGGAACACCATATATTTT. Translated: CTSSQQGAWNTIYF.

This clone was counted only a few times. This sequence joins TRBV29-1 and TRBJ2-6; D possibly corresponds to TRBD2 (6 bases). Per germline, CDR1 SQVTM and CDR2 ANQGSEA. Trimming pared 1 base from V and 0 bases from J, leaving 10 bases between. The length of the CDR3 is 16 residues. For the CDR3, the DNA is TGCAGCGTTGAAGGGACGCGGGACTCTGGGGCCAACGTCCTGACTTTC. Translating it yields CSVEGTRDSGANVLTF.

V and J are TRBV7-9 and TRBJ2-1; possibly TRBD2 for D (6 bases). Germline V gene data show CDR1 as SEHNR and CDR2 as FQNEAQ (reference sequence). The CDR3 has 15 residues. V lost 2 bases and J 2 bases, leaving 10 bases between the germline ends. The CDR3 nucleotides are TGTGCCAGCAGCTTACTAGCGAGCCCCTACAATGAGCAGTTCTTC. Amino acid sequence: CASSLLASPYNEQFF.

The genes are TRBV28 and TRBJ1-1; a possible D gene is TRBD1 (5 bases). Trimming took 9 bases from V and 1 from J, leaving 12 bases between them. There are 13 residues in the CDR3. Per the germline V gene, CDR1 is MDHEN and CDR2 is SYDVKM. In DNA, the CDR3 is TGTGCCAGTTACAGGACGCCGAACACTGAAGCTTTCTTT. Its protein product is CASYRTPNTEAFF.

The CDR3 nucleotides are TGCAGCGCGAGGACAGGATCCAATCAGCCCCAGCATTTT. Translation gives CSARTGSNQPQHF. This rearrangement joins TRBV29-1 to TRBJ1-5; 7 nucleotides agree with TRBD1. The J segment lost 3 bases and the V segment lost 7 bases, leaving 6 bases of the junction unmatched. This CDR3 region has 13 residues. Germline V gives CDR1 SQVTM, CDR2 ANQGSEA.

The CDR3 nucleotides are TGTGCCAGCAGCTTAGGGGGGCTTAGCAATCAGCCCCAGCATTTT. Its translation is CASSLGGLSNQPQHF. This rearrangement joins TRBV7-2 to TRBJ1-5, with a possible D match to TRBD1 (6 bases). The germline V gene encodes CDR1 SGHTA and CDR2 FQGNSA. The CDR3 is 15 amino acids. The ends were cut back, 1 base at V and 0 bases at J, with 7 bases in the middle.